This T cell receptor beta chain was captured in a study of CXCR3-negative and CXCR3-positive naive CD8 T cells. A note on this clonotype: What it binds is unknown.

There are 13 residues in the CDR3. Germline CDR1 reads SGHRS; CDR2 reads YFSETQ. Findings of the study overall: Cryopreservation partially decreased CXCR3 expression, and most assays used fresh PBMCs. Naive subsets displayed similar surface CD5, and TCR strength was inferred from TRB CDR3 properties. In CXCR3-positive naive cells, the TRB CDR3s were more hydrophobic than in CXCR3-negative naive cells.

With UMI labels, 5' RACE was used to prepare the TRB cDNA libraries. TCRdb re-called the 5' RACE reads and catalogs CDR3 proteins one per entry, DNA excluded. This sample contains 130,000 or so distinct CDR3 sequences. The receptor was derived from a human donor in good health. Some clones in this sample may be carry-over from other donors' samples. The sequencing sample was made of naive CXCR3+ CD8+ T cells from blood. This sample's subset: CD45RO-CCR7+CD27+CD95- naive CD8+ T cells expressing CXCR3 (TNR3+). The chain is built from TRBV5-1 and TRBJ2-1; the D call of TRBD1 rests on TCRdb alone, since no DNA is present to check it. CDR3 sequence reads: CASTPDGLNEQFF.